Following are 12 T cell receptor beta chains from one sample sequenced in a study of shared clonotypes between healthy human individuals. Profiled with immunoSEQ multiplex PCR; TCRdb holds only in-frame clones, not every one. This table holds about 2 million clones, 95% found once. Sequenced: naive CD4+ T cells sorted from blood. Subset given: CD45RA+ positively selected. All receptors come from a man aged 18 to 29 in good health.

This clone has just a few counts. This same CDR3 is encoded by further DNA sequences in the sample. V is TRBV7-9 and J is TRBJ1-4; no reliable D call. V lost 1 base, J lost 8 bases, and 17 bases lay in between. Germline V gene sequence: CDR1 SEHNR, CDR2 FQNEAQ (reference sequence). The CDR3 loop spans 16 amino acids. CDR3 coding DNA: TGTGCCAGCAGCTTAGGGGATCGGGGAATTGGAGAAAAACTGTTTTTT. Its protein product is CASSLGDRGIGEKLFF. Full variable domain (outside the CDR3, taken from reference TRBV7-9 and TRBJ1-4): DTGVSQNPRHKITKRGQNVTFRCDPISEHNRLYWYRQTLGQGPEFLTYFQNEAQLEKSRLLSDRFSAERPKGSFSTLEIQRTEQGDSAMYLCASSLGDRGIGEKLFFGSGTQLSVL.

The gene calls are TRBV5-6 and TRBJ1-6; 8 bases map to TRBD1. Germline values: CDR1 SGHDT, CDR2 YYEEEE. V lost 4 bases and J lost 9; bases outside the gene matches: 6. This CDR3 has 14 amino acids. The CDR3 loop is CASSQDRVLSPLHF. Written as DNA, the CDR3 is TGTGCCAGCAGCCAGGACAGGGTTCTTTCACCCCTCCACTTT.

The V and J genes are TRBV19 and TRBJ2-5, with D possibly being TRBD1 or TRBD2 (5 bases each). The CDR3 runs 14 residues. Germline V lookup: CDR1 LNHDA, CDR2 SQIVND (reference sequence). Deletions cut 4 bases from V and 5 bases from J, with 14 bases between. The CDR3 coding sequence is TGTGCCAGTAGTACGGGGACGGCATCGGAGACCCAGTACTTC. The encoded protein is CASSTGTASETQYF.

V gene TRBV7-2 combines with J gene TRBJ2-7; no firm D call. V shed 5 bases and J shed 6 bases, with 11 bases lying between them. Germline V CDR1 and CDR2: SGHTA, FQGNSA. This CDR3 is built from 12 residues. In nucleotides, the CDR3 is TGTGCCAGCAGCGCCGCTGACCGCGAGCAGTACTTC. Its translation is CASSAADREQYF.

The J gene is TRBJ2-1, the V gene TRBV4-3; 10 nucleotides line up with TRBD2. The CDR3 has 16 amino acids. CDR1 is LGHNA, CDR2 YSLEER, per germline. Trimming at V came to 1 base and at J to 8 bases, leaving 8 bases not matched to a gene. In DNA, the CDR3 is TGCGCCAGCAGCCAAGTGTCTAGCGGGAGAGGGGATGAGCAGTTCTTC. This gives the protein CASSQVSSGRGDEQFF.

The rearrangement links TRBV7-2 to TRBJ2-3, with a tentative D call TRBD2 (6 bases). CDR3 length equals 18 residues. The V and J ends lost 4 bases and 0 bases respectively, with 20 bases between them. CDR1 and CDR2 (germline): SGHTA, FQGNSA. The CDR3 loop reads CASSSKRASLVSTDTQYF. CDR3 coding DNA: TGTGCCAGCAGCTCGAAGCGGGCCTCCCTAGTGAGCACAGATACGCAGTATTTT.

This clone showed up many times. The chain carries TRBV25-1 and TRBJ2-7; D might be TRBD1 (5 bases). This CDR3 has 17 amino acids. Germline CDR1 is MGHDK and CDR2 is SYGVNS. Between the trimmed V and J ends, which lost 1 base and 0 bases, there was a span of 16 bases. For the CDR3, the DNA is TGTGCCAGCAGTGAATTCCCCCATCAGGGAAGCTCCTACGAGCAGTACTTC. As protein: CASSEFPHQGSSYEQYF.

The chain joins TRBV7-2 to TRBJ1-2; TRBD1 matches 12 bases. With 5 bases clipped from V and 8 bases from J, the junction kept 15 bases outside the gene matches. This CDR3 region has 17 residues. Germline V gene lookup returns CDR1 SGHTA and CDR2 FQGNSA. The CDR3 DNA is TGTGCCAGCAGCCAAATGTTTTATACCGGGACAGGGGGCGGCTACACCTTC. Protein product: CASSQMFYTGTGGGYTF.

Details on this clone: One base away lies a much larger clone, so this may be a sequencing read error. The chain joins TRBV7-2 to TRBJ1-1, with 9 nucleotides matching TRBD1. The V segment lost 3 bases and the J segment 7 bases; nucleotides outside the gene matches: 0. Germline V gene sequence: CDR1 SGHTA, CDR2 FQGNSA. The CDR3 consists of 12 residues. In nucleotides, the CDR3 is TGTGCCAGCAGCTTGGGACAGGGTGAAGCTTTCTTT. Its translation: CASSLGQGEAFF. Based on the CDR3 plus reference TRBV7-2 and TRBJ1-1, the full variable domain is GAGVSQSPSNKVTEKGKDVELRCDPISGHTALYWYRQSLGQGLEFLIYFQGNSAPDKSGLPSDRFSAERTGGSVSTLTIQRTQQEDSAVYLCASSLGQGEAFFGQGTRLTVV.

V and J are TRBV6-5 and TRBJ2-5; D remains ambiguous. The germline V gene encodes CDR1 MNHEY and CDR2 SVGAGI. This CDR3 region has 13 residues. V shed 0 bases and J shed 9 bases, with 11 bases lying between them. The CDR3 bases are TGTGCCAGCAGTTACTCGGAGAAGTCCGCCCAGTACTTC. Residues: CASSYSEKSAQYF.

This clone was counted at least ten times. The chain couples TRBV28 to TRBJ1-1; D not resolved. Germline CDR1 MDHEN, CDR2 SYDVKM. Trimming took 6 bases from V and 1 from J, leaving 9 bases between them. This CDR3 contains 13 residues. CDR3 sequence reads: CASSPYKNTEAFF. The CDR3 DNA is TGTGCCAGCAGCCCCTACAAGAACACTGAAGCTTTCTTT.

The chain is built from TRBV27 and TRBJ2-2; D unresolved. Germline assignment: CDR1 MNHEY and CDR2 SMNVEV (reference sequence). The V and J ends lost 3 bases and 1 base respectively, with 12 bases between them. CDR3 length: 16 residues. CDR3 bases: TGTGCCAGCAGTTTTGGGCCGAAAAAGAACACCGGGGAGCTGTTTTTT. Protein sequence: CASSFGPKKNTGELFF.